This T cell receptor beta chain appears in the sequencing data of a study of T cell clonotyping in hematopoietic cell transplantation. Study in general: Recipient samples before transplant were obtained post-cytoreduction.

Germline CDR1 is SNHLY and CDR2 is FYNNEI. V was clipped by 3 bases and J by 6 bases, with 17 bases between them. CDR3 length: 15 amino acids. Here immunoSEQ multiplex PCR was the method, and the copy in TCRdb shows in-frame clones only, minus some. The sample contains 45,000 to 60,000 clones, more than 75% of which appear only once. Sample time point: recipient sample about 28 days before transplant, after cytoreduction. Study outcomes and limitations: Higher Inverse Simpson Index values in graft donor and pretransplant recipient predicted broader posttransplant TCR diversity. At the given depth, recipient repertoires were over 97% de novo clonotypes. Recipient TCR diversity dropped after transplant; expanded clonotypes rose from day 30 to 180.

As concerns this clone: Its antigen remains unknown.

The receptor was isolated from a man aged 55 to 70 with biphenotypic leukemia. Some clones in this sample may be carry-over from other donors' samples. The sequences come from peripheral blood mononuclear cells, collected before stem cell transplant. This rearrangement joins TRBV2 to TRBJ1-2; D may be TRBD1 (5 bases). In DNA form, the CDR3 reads TGTGCCAGCAGTGAGGCGGGACCACTTGGGGATGGCTACACCTTC. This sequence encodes CASSEAGPLGDGYTF.